What follows are 14 T cell receptor beta chains derived from one specimen sequenced in a study of neoadjuvant anti-PD-1 for oral cavity cancer. Assay: immunoSEQ multiplex PCR; the TCRdb copy retains only in-frame clones and omits some. The table shows tens of thousands of clones, with around four fifths occurring only once. The source material was PBMCs, sampled before nivolumab (anti-PD-1) treatment. The source of these receptors is a person aged 35-79 years with oral cavity squamous cell carcinoma.

This sequence joins TRBV30 and TRBJ2-6, with TRBD1 as a possible D gene (6 bases). CDR1 is GTSNPN and CDR2 is SVGIG in the germline V gene (reference sequence). With 4 bases removed from V and 0 bases from J, the gap between germline ends came to 16 bases. The length of the CDR3 is 17 residues. The CDR3 region has the DNA TGTGCCTGGACCAAAAGAGGACAGACCTCTGGGGCCAACGTCCTGACTTTC. This encodes CAWTKRGQTSGANVLTF.

The table lists this clone with a few counts. The chain couples TRBV5-4 to TRBJ1-4, with TRBD1 identical over 8 bases. The CDR3 covers 14 residues. Looked up from germline, CDR1 is SGHNT and CDR2 is YYREEE (reference sequence). With 4 bases clipped from V and 4 bases from J, the junction kept 3 bases outside the gene matches. CDR3 in amino acids: CASSKTGGNEKLFF. The CDR3 DNA reads TGTGCCAGCAGCAAAACAGGGGGTAATGAAAAACTGTTTTTT. Combining the CDR3 with reference TRBV5-4 and TRBJ1-4 gives the whole variable domain ETGVTQSPTHLIKTRGQQVTLRCSSQSGHNTVSWYQQALGQGPQFIFQYYREEENGRGNFPPRFSGLQFPNYSSELNVNALELDDSALYLCASSKTGGNEKLFFGSGTQLSVL.

The V and J genes are TRBV7-8 and TRBJ2-1; D remains unclear. Germline V gene lookup returns CDR1 SGHVS and CDR2 FQNEAQ. The CDR3 is 15 amino acids. Trimming removed 3 bases at V and 5 bases at J, with 14 bases between. The chain's CDR3 is CASSFRTRANNEQFF. CDR3 DNA: TGTGCCAGCAGCTTTCGGACCCGAGCAAACAATGAGCAGTTCTTC.

V and J are TRBV7-8 and TRBJ1-3, with D tentatively TRBD1 (6 bases). Trimming removed 4 bases from V and 3 bases from J, with 16 bases in between. In germline, CDR1 is SGHVS, CDR2 FQNEAQ. CDR3 length: 16 amino acids. The CDR3: CASSSTPGAGGNTIYF. The CDR3 coding sequence is TGTGCCAGCAGCTCGACGCCGGGGGCGGGTGGAAACACCATATATTTT.

The chain employs TRBV15 and TRBJ2-7; D may be TRBD2 (5 bases). V was cut by 6 bases and J by 4 bases, with 22 bases left in between. Germline V CDR1 and CDR2: LNHNV, YYDKDF (reference sequence). The CDR3 has 16 amino acids. The CDR3 DNA reads TGTGCCACCAGAGAACAGACAACGGGGTTACGATACGAGCAGTACTTC. It is translated as CATREQTTGLRYEQYF.

V usage is TRBV30 and J usage is TRBJ1-1; D may be TRBD1 (5 bases). The CDR3 has 14 amino acids. V was pared by 0 bases and J by 1 base, with 9 bases between. CDR1 is GTSNPN, CDR2 SVGIG, per germline (reference sequence). This chain's CDR3 is CAWSVRDRNTEAFF. CDR3 nucleotides: TGTGCCTGGAGTGTACGAGACAGGAACACTGAAGCTTTCTTT.

This clone appeared a single time. DNA of the CDR3: TGTGCCAGCAGTGGCCCGGGACAGGGGGCGTGGAACATTCAGTACTTC. Translating gives CASSGPGQGAWNIQYF. V usage is TRBV6-1 and J usage is TRBJ2-4, with 12 bases that match TRBD1. V lost 4 bases and J lost 7; bases outside the gene matches: 8. The CDR3 has 16 residues. Germline V CDR1 and CDR2: MNHNS, SASEGT.

This clone was counted a single time. The chain has TRBV9 and TRBJ2-2, with D perhaps matching TRBD2 (6 bases). In germline, CDR1 is SGDLS, CDR2 YYNGEE. CDR3 length: 15 amino acids. V was shortened by 4 bases and J by 4 bases, with 14 bases between the two germline ends. Here the CDR3 DNA reads TGTGCCAGCAGCAAAACGGGAGACCGCACCGGGGAGCTGTTTTTT. As protein: CASSKTGDRTGELFF.

This sequence joins TRBV14 and TRBJ2-3; 10 bases are shared with TRBD2. V gave up 1 base and J gave up 5 bases; unmatched junction bases: 9. The CDR3 length is 17 residues. CDR1 is SGHDN, CDR2 FVKESK, per germline. This CDR3 is CASSQVRAGGPLDTQYF. CDR3 in DNA: TGTGCCAGCAGCCAAGTCAGAGCGGGGGGGCCATTAGATACGCAGTATTTT.

There are a few counts of this clone. The V call is TRBV5-1, the J call TRBJ1-2, with D possibly TRBD1 on 5 matching bases. The germline V gene has CDR1 SGHRS and CDR2 YFSETQ. V was cut by 0 bases and J by 4 bases, with 10 bases left in between. The CDR3 has 14 residues. CDR3 in amino acids: CASSLEGSGYGYTF. The CDR3 region has the DNA TGCGCCAGCAGCTTGGAGGGGAGTGGCTATGGCTACACCTTC.

This chain connects TRBV7-9 to TRBJ2-7, with unresolved D. Trimming removed 7 bases at V and 3 bases at J, with 13 bases between. CDR1 SEHNR and CDR2 FQNEAQ come from the germline V gene (reference sequence). The CDR3 has 13 residues. The chain's CDR3 is CASTNSPLYEQYF. In DNA, the CDR3 is TGTGCCAGCACCAACAGTCCCCTCTACGAGCAGTACTTC.

The chain uses TRBV28 and TRBJ2-1; either TRBD1 or TRBD2 may fit D (7 bases each). Germline V gene data show CDR1 as MDHEN and CDR2 as SYDVKM. CDR3 length: 16 residues. V gave up 6 bases and J gave up 10 bases, with 25 bases separating them. The DNA for the CDR3 is TGTGCCAGCAGACATCGACTAGCAGGGGGGGAAACAGAGCAGTTCTTC. It is translated as CASRHRLAGGETEQFF.

This chain uses TRBV4-1 with TRBJ2-5; no reliable D call. Trimming cost V 1 base and J 1 base, with 4 bases left between them. CDR3 size: 13 residues. Per germline, CDR1 MGHRA and CDR2 YSYEKL. CDR3 amino acids: CASSQVVQETQYF. The CDR3 DNA reads as TGCGCCAGCAGCCAAGTTGTCCAAGAGACCCAGTACTTC.

The CDR3 DNA is TGTGCCGGACGGGACAGGGGTTACGAGCAGTACTTC. It yields the protein CAGRDRGYEQYF. J is TRBJ2-7 and V is TRBV2; TRBD1 agrees at 10 bases. Germline V gene sequence: CDR1 SNHLY, CDR2 FYNNEI. CDR3 length: 12 residues. V dropped 11 bases and J dropped 4; count of bases not matched to a gene: 5.